This entry lists 21 T cell receptor beta chains sequenced from one sample in a study of beta chain features in type 1 diabetes. Of the isolated RNA, all was reverse transcribed, and so the sequenced material was expressed TCRB transcripts. The method was immunoSEQ multiplex PCR; TCRdb's version includes in-frame clones alone and lacks a portion of them. The repertoire holds roughly 450,000 clones, with roughly 14% as singletons. The sequenced sample was naive CD4+ T cells from blood. The source is a man younger than 45 in good health.

There are a few counts of this clone. This chain joins TRBV18 and TRBJ2-3; D unresolved. The V gene lost 0 bases and the J gene lost 2 bases, with 6 bases spanning the gap. CDR3 size: 14 residues. Germline V CDR1 and CDR2: KGHSH, LQKENI. CDR3 residues: CASSPPTHTDTQYF. CDR3 in DNA: TGTGCCAGCTCACCACCCACCCACACAGATACGCAGTATTTT.

The V call is TRBV25-1, the J call TRBJ2-3; 8 nucleotides agree with TRBD2. Germline CDR1 reads MGHDK; CDR2 reads SYGVNS. After removal of 4 bases from V and 2 bases from J, the junction contained 8 bases not matched to a gene. This CDR3 comprises 16 residues. The CDR3 nucleotides are TGTGCCAGCAGTGTAGCGAGCGGGGGATACACAGATACGCAGTATTTT. This sequence encodes CASSVASGGYTDTQYF.

CDR3 nucleotides: TGCGCCAGCCGACTTCGGGGGGGGCAAGAGACCCAGTACTTC. Translating gives CASRLRGGQETQYF. The chain has TRBV5-1 and TRBJ2-5; 8 bases match TRBD2. The CDR3 extends over 14 amino acids. V shed 7 bases and J 2 bases; nucleotides not matched to a gene: 7. The germline CDR1 and CDR2 sequences are SGHRS and YFSETQ.

The chain combines TRBV5-4 with TRBJ2-7, with D unresolved. The CDR3 consists of 12 residues. Germline V gene data show CDR1 as SGHNT and CDR2 as YYREEE (reference sequence). With 2 bases removed from V and 1 base from J, the gap between germline ends came to 4 bases. The CDR3 DNA reads TGTGCCAGCAGCTTCCATTCCTACGAGCAGTACTTC. Protein sequence: CASSFHSYEQYF.

This sequence joins TRBV10-3 and TRBJ2-7; D unclear. CDR1 is ENHRY, CDR2 SYGVKD, per germline. CDR3 length: 11 amino acids. V dropped 2 bases and J dropped 6 bases, with 5 bases sitting between them. The CDR3 is CAISEVAEQYF. The CDR3 nucleotides are TGTGCCATCAGTGAGGTTGCCGAGCAGTACTTC.

The V call is TRBV19, the J call TRBJ2-7, with D perhaps TRBD2 (6 bases). This CDR3 has 15 amino acids. Per germline, CDR1 LNHDA and CDR2 SQIVND (reference sequence). The V end lost 8 bases, the J end lost 3 bases, and 20 bases lay between the germline ends. The CDR3 DNA reads as TGTGCCAGTGGCAGACTAGTTCCTGAGTTCTACGAGCAGTACGTC. It codes for CASGRLVPEFYEQYV.

This clone was seen only a few times. The V call is TRBV9, the J call TRBJ1-1; TRBD1 matches at 7 bases. The ends lost 3 bases at V and 5 bases at J; junction bases unmatched: 10. This CDR3 has 15 amino acids. Germline CDR1 SGDLS, CDR2 YYNGEE. The CDR3 region is CASSASPGTETEAFF. The CDR3 DNA reads as TGTGCCAGCAGCGCTTCTCCCGGGACAGAAACTGAAGCTTTCTTT.

Only a few counts were recorded for this clone. V and J are TRBV27 and TRBJ2-3; tentative D call: TRBD1 (6 bases). The germline CDR1 and CDR2 sequences are MNHEY and SMNVEV (reference sequence). The germline V and J ends were trimmed by 6 bases and 6 bases, with 13 bases remaining between them. This CDR3 is 13 amino acids long. CDR3 bases: TGTGCCAGCAGGACAGGATGGGGGGATACGCAGTATTTT. This encodes CASRTGWGDTQYF.

This chain links TRBV27 with TRBJ2-5; D gene uncertain. This CDR3 has 11 amino acids. From germline, CDR1 is MNHEY and CDR2 SMNVEV (reference sequence). The V gene lost 9 bases and the J gene lost 0 bases, with 5 bases spanning the gap. CDR3 amino acids: CASRDQETQYF. The CDR3 DNA reads as TGTGCCAGTCGGGACCAAGAGACCCAGTACTTC.

This clone occurred a few times. The genes are TRBV27 and TRBJ2-3, with 10 bases identical to TRBD2. V trimming: 5 bases; J trimming: 2 bases; junction bases outside the gene matches: 10. Germline values: CDR1 MNHEY, CDR2 SMNVEV (reference sequence). CDR3 length: 17 residues. The CDR3 is CASSPLPLAGYTDTQYF. CDR3 DNA: TGTGCCAGCAGTCCCCTTCCACTAGCGGGGTACACAGATACGCAGTATTTT.

This clone was counted only a few times. The chain employs TRBV10-3 and TRBJ2-3, with a possible D match to TRBD1 (6 bases). CDR1 and CDR2 from the germline V gene are ENHRY and SYGVKD. CDR3 length: 15 residues. Trimming took 8 bases from V and 0 from J, leaving 15 bases between them. CDR3 in amino acids: CAIATGQGSTDTQYF. CDR3 in DNA: TGTGCCATCGCGACCGGGCAGGGGAGCACAGATACGCAGTATTTT.

This clone has a handful of counts. The V and J genes are TRBV29-1 and TRBJ1-2; D may be TRBD1 (5 bases). V dropped 3 bases and J dropped 4 bases, with 21 bases sitting between them. Germline lookup yields CDR1 SQVTM and CDR2 ANQGSEA. This CDR3 contains 16 residues. The CDR3 nucleotides are TGCAGCGTTGATGGGCAGGGATTGGACTGGAGCTATGGCTACACCTTC. Residues: CSVDGQGLDWSYGYTF.

The V gene is TRBV19, the J gene TRBJ2-7; weak D call: TRBD2 (5 bases). The CDR3 covers 15 residues. Germline CDR1 and CDR2: LNHDA and SQIVND (reference sequence). Trimming removed 5 bases at V and 5 bases at J, with 19 bases between. The CDR3 DNA follows: TGTGCCAGTAGTTTAACCGGGATACAGAACCACGAGCAGTACTTC. Amino acid sequence: CASSLTGIQNHEQYF. The full variable domain, rest sourced from reference TRBV19 and TRBJ2-7, is DGGITQSPKYLFRKEGQNVTLSCEQNLNHDAMYWYRQDPGQGLRLIYYSQIVNDFQKGDIAEGYSVSREKKESFPLTVTSAQKNPTAFYLCASSLTGIQNHEQYFGPGTRLTVT.

This sequence joins TRBV20-1 and TRBJ2-7; no firm D call. CDR1 and CDR2 (germline): DFQATT, SNEGSKA (reference sequence). CDR3 length equals 11 residues. Deletions cut 3 bases from V and 5 bases from J, with 8 bases between. The CDR3 reads CSARLSHEQYF. DNA of the CDR3: TGCAGTGCTAGGTTGAGCCACGAGCAGTACTTC.

Only a few counts were recorded for this clone. V is TRBV5-6 and J is TRBJ2-1; 8 nucleotides align to TRBD2. The CDR3 is 13 residues long. With V trimmed by 4 bases and J by 10 bases, 7 bases remained unmatched. The germline V gene encodes CDR1 SGHDT and CDR2 YYEEEE. CDR3 DNA: TGTGCCAGCAGCCCAGGGACTAGACTCGAGCAGTTCTTC. It specifies CASSPGTRLEQFF.

CDR3 sequence reads: CAISGEGLASTDTQYF. The CDR3 DNA reads as TGTGCCATCAGTGGTGAGGGTCTAGCGTCGACAGATACGCAGTATTTT. This chain uses TRBV10-3 with TRBJ2-3, with D possibly being TRBD2 (6 bases). V was cut by 4 bases and J by 3 bases, with 17 bases left in between. The CDR3 extends over 16 amino acids. Germline loops: CDR1 ENHRY, CDR2 SYGVKD.

The rearrangement uses TRBV4-1 and TRBJ2-1; D possibly matches TRBD1 or TRBD2 (5 bases each). CDR1 is MGHRA and CDR2 is YSYEKL in the germline V gene. Trimming shortened V by 1 base and J by 7 bases, and 11 bases separated the two germline ends. The CDR3 loop spans 14 amino acids. The CDR3 DNA follows: TGCGCCAGCAGCCAAGTTGCCGGGGCGAATGAGCAGTTCTTC. Translation: CASSQVAGANEQFF.

The CDR3 reads CATSPNLAGGNNEQFF. DNA for the CDR3: TGTGCCACCAGCCCAAACCTAGCGGGAGGTAACAATGAGCAGTTCTTC. The V call is TRBV15, the J call TRBJ2-1, with TRBD2 identical over 11 bases. The ends lost 5 bases at V and 5 bases at J; junction bases unmatched: 8. Germline assignment: CDR1 LNHNV and CDR2 YYDKDF (reference sequence). The CDR3 runs 16 residues.

This chain connects TRBV7-2 to TRBJ2-7; D is uncertain. V was shortened by 5 bases and J by 2 bases, with 13 bases between the two germline ends. The CDR3 is 14 amino acids. The germline V gene has CDR1 SGHTA and CDR2 FQGNSA. The CDR3, as DNA: TGTGCCAGCAGCCTAGGCCCTCGCGCCTACGAGCAGTACGTC. Translation: CASSLGPRAYEQYV.

This sequence joins TRBV29-1 and TRBJ2-1; TRBD2 matches at 11 bases. CDR3 length equals 17 residues. In germline, CDR1 is SQVTM, CDR2 ANQGSEA. Trimming cost V 6 bases and J 8 bases; bases outside gene matches: 18. The CDR3 protein is CSVAVLAPSGGLDEQFF. CDR3 in DNA: TGCAGCGTGGCGGTCTTGGCACCTAGCGGGGGGTTAGATGAGCAGTTCTTC.

The chain has TRBV5-1 and TRBJ2-3; 13 bases are a match to TRBD2. The CDR3 contains 14 residues. Germline V CDR1 and CDR2: SGHRS, YFSETQ. The V and J ends lost 4 bases and 10 bases, in that order; junction bases with no gene match: 6. DNA of the CDR3: TGCGCCAGCAGCCACGGGACTAGCGGGAATGCGCAGTATTTT. It encodes CASSHGTSGNAQYF. The variable domain in full, completed from reference TRBV5-1 and TRBJ2-3, reads KAGVTQTPRYLIKTRGQQVTLSCSPISGHRSVSWYQQTPGQGLQFLFEYFSETQRNKGNFPGRFSGRQFSNSRSEMNVSTLELGDSALYLCASSHGTSGNAQYFGPGTRLTVL.